This entry features one TCR beta chain sequence. The data are from a study of blood T cell repertoires in COVID-19. Data came from immunoSEQ multiplex PCR; TCRdb stores just in-frame clones and leaves some out. The data show under 250,000 clones, roughly 80% seen once. Germline-derived CDR1 and CDR2 are LGHDT and YNNKEL (reference sequence). CDR3 length equals 18 residues. V was pared by 0 bases and J by 2 bases, with 20 bases between. The rearrangement joins TRBV3-1 (or the pseudogene TRBV3-2) to TRBJ2-7, with unresolved D. Sample: peripheral blood. This receptor was identified in a woman between 65 and 79 years old with acute or convalescent COVID-19. CDR3 nucleotides: TGTGCCAGCAGCCAAGACTCCTCATACCAGATTCTTACCTACGAGCAGTACTTC. It encodes CASSQDSSYQILTYEQYF.